This T cell receptor beta chain is drawn from a study of graft-versus-host responses after intestinal transplantation. Study at large: Every recipient underwent anti-thymocyte globulin induction, then tacrolimus and steroids for roughly three years.

The germline V gene has CDR1 SGDLS and CDR2 YYNGEE. V gave up 0 bases and J gave up 5 bases, with 8 bases separating them. The CDR3 totals 13 residues. As to this clone: The antigen is not known.

Study conclusions and caveats: Levels of circulating GvH clones at their peak were associated with early post-transplant HvG declines. Researchers found GvH clones in recipient marrow, and some showed up first in ileum or blood.

Produced via immunoSEQ multiplex PCR; TCRdb's table is partial and in-frame only. The sample has 75,000 to 100,000 clones; more than 75% are singletons. The genes are TRBV9 and TRBJ2-5, with D unclear. The source material was PBMCs, sampled 255 days after intestinal transplant. This TCR came from a human patient who received an intestinal transplant, so some T cells may come from the graft donor. The CDR3 loop is CASSVDGGETQYF. The CDR3 DNA is TGTGCCAGCAGCGTAGACGGCGGCGAGACCCAGTACTTC.